What follows are 28 T cell receptor beta chains derived from one specimen sequenced in a study of blood T cell repertoires in COVID-19. The method was immunoSEQ multiplex PCR; TCRdb's version includes in-frame clones alone and lacks a portion of them. The sample lists approximately 450,000 clones, around 89% occurring once. The sequencing sample was made of peripheral blood. Receptors originate from a woman aged 25 to 45 with acute or convalescent COVID-19.

This chain joins TRBV6-6 and TRBJ1-1; no reliable D call. The germline V gene encodes CDR1 MNHNY and CDR2 SVGAGI (reference sequence). The CDR3 runs to 15 residues. Trimming took 3 bases from V and 1 from J, leaving 12 bases between them. CDR3 sequence reads: CASSYTPPGNTEAFF. The CDR3 region has the DNA TGTGCCAGCAGTTATACCCCCCCAGGGAACACTGAAGCTTTCTTT.

The chain links TRBV6-6 to TRBJ2-7; TRBD1 matches at 9 bases. V trimming: 6 bases; J trimming: 3 bases; junction bases outside the gene matches: 9. CDR3 length: 15 amino acids. Looked up from germline, CDR1 is MNHNY and CDR2 is SVGAGI (reference sequence). The CDR3 region has the DNA TGTGCCAGCAGACTGGCCACAGGGGGCGGCTACGAGCAGTACTTC. It yields the protein CASRLATGGGYEQYF.

CDR3 protein: CASKVVSGGNNEQFF. The CDR3 DNA follows: TGTGCCAGTAAGGTTGTTAGCGGGGGGAACAATGAGCAGTTCTTC. The chain employs TRBV19 and TRBJ2-1; 10 bases agree with TRBD2. This CDR3 is built from 15 residues. Germline loops: CDR1 LNHDA, CDR2 SQIVND (reference sequence). The ends lost 7 bases at V and 5 bases at J; junction bases unmatched: 8.

This rearrangement joins TRBV24-1 to TRBJ1-2; D uncertain. Germline V lookup: CDR1 KGHDR, CDR2 SFDVKD. V lost 2 bases, J lost 8 bases, and 14 bases lay in between. This CDR3 comprises 14 residues. This CDR3 is CATSDSGMREGYTF. In DNA, the CDR3 is TGTGCCACCAGTGATTCGGGAATGAGAGAAGGCTACACCTTC.

The chain links TRBV5-4 to TRBJ1-6; 7 positions agree with TRBD1. J gave up 4 bases and V 3 bases, and 10 bases lay outside the gene matches. The CDR3 loop spans 17 amino acids. CDR1 is SGHNT, CDR2 YYREEE, per germline (reference sequence). The CDR3: CASSYRDSRRYNSPLHF. The CDR3 nucleotides read TGTGCCAGCAGCTACCGGGACAGCAGGAGATATAATTCACCCCTCCACTTT.

As to this clone: Other DNA sequences in the same sample also yield this CDR3. The rearrangement uses TRBV30 and TRBJ1-4, with 7 bases aligning to TRBD1. The V gene's germline CDR1 is GTSNPN and CDR2 SVGIG (reference sequence). Losses at the gene ends were 1 base for V and 4 bases for J; bases not matched to a gene: 3. The CDR3 runs 14 residues. CDR3 sequence: CAWSGRDSNEKLFF. Here the CDR3 DNA reads TGTGCCTGGAGTGGCCGGGACAGTAATGAAAAACTGTTTTTT. The full variable domain, in which reference TRBV30 and TRBJ1-4 provide the parts outside the CDR3, is SQTIHQWPATLVQPVGSPLSLECTVEGTSNPNLYWYRQAAGRGLQLLFYSVGIGQISSEVPQNLSASRPQDRQFILSSKKLLLSDSGFYLCAWSGRDSNEKLFFGSGTQLSVL.

This sequence joins TRBV11-2 and TRBJ2-1, with unresolved D. CDR1 SGHAT and CDR2 FQNNGV come from the germline V gene. There are 13 residues in the CDR3. Trimming took off 2 bases at V and 9 bases at J, with 11 bases between the two ends. The CDR3 reads CASSLSPVFEQFF. The CDR3 DNA reads as TGTGCCAGCAGCTTAAGCCCGGTGTTTGAGCAGTTCTTC.

V gene TRBV19 combines with J gene TRBJ1-1; 10 nucleotides match TRBD1. Trimming removed 3 bases from V and 4 bases from J; junction bases left unmatched: 8. The CDR3 extends over 16 amino acids. CDR1 LNHDA and CDR2 SQIVND come from the germline V gene (reference sequence). CDR3 residues: CASSMRQGASSTEAFF. CDR3 nucleotide sequence: TGTGCCAGTAGTATGAGACAGGGGGCTAGTAGCACTGAAGCTTTCTTT.

This clone appeared a single time. V and J are TRBV5-1 and TRBJ2-3; TRBD1 agrees at 8 bases. The germline CDR1 and CDR2 sequences are SGHRS and YFSETQ. This CDR3 is 13 amino acids long. V dropped 7 bases and J dropped 5; count of bases not matched to a gene: 6. CDR3 in DNA: TGCGCCAGCCGGACAGGGCAGGAAGATACGCAGTATTTT. Translating it yields CASRTGQEDTQYF.

The chain combines TRBV5-4 with TRBJ1-6, with D hard to call. Germline values: CDR1 SGHNT, CDR2 YYREEE (reference sequence). Trimming cost V 0 bases and J 5 bases, with 6 bases left between them. This CDR3 region has 14 residues. The CDR3 DNA reads TGTGCCAGCAGCTTGGACAGAAATAATTCACCCCTCCACTTT. Its protein is CASSLDRNNSPLHF.

The genes are TRBV3-1 (or the pseudogene TRBV3-2) and TRBJ1-5; D ambiguous. This CDR3 region has 14 residues. Germline CDR1 and CDR2: LGHDT and YNNKEL (reference sequence). Trimming removed 4 bases from V and 5 bases from J, with 12 bases in between. CDR3 coding DNA: TGTGCCAGCAGCCCAAGAAGTGGCTATCAGCCCCAGCATTTT. Amino acids: CASSPRSGYQPQHF.

The table lists this clone with a few counts. The V call is TRBV7-9, the J call TRBJ1-2, with TRBD1 as a possible D gene (6 bases). Trimming cost V 5 bases and J 6 bases, with 13 bases left between them. From germline, CDR1 is SEHNR and CDR2 FQNEAQ (reference sequence). The CDR3 spans 13 residues. The CDR3 DNA reads as TGTGCCAGCAGCCCCCTACGGACAGATGGCTACACCTTC. Translation: CASSPLRTDGYTF.

This chain joins TRBV2 and TRBJ1-1; tentative D call: TRBD1 (6 bases). The V end lost 7 bases, the J end lost 1 base, and 13 bases lay between the germline ends. In germline, CDR1 is SNHLY, CDR2 FYNNEI. The CDR3 loop spans 14 amino acids. For the CDR3, the DNA is TGTGCCAGCACCAGGGGTCGTGAGAACACTGAAGCTTTCTTT. Its protein is CASTRGRENTEAFF.

The rearrangement uses TRBV18 and TRBJ1-4; 8 bases fit TRBD1. The V gene's germline CDR1 is KGHSH and CDR2 LQKENI. With V trimmed by 2 bases and J by 8 bases, 10 bases remained unmatched. CDR3 length equals 16 residues. CDR3 loop: CASSPDGQGIAEKLFF. The DNA for the CDR3 is TGTGCCAGCTCACCAGATGGACAGGGAATTGCCGAAAAACTGTTTTTT.

The chain joins TRBV6-5 to TRBJ1-5, with 8 bases lining up with TRBD1. This CDR3 comprises 15 residues. Germline V CDR1 and CDR2: MNHEY, SVGAGI. J gave up 0 bases and V 6 bases, and 4 bases lay outside the gene matches. For the CDR3, the DNA is TGTGCCAGCAGCGGACAGGGCTTTAGCAATCAGCCCCAGCATTTT. As protein: CASSGQGFSNQPQHF.

This chain joins TRBV14 and TRBJ1-1; possible D gene TRBD1, 5 bases. The germline CDR1 and CDR2 sequences are SGHDN and FVKESK. V was clipped by 4 bases and J by 2 bases, with 17 bases between them. This CDR3 has 16 amino acids. CDR3 bases: TGTGCCAGCAGCCGTGGAAAGGGGTCTTATAACACTGAAGCTTTCTTT. Translating it yields CASSRGKGSYNTEAFF.

The V gene is TRBV3-1 (or the pseudogene TRBV3-2), the J gene TRBJ1-2; 7 nucleotides agree with TRBD1. Germline CDR1 is LGHDT and CDR2 is YNNKEL (reference sequence). After removal of 5 bases from V and 4 bases from J, the junction contained 16 bases not matched to a gene. CDR3 size: 17 residues. This CDR3 reads CASSSRRVINRGYGYTF. The DNA for the CDR3 is TGTGCCAGCAGCTCGCGACGGGTAATTAACAGGGGCTATGGCTACACCTTC.

V is TRBV11-2 and J is TRBJ2-1; 7 bases agree with TRBD2. The CDR3 runs 19 residues. V lost 2 bases to trimming and J lost 0 bases; unmatched junction nucleotides: 13. Per germline, CDR1 SGHAT and CDR2 FQNNGV. CDR3 sequence (DNA): TGTGCCAGCAGCTTACATCCACCTAGGCGGGAGAGCTCCTACAATGAGCAGTTCTTC. Protein sequence: CASSLHPPRRESSYNEQFF.

This clone was seen a few times. The chain has TRBV15 and TRBJ2-1, with D possibly being TRBD2 (5 bases). The germline V and J ends were trimmed by 0 bases and 9 bases, with 9 bases remaining between them. The germline gives CDR1 LNHNV, CDR2 YYDKDF (reference sequence). The CDR3 has 13 residues. For the CDR3, the DNA is TGTGCCACCAGCAGAGATCTAGCATTTGAGCAGTTCTTC. Protein product: CATSRDLAFEQFF.

V and J are TRBV13 and TRBJ2-7; 11 positions agree with TRBD2. The CDR3 runs 15 residues. Germline CDR1 PRHDT, CDR2 FYEKMQ (reference sequence). Trimming removed 1 base from V and 7 bases from J; junction bases left unmatched: 6. In DNA, the CDR3 is TGTGCCAGCAGCTTAGAACTAGCGGGGGAGCGAGAGCAGTACTTC. Protein product: CASSLELAGEREQYF.

This clone was counted only a few times. CDR3 bases: TGTGCCAGTAGTATATATGGGACAGGGGGATACGAGCAGTACTTC. Its translation: CASSIYGTGGYEQYF. The chain employs TRBV19 and TRBJ2-7; 11 bases align to TRBD1. Germline CDR1 reads LNHDA; CDR2 reads SQIVND (reference sequence). CDR3 size: 15 residues. After removal of 2 bases from V and 4 bases from J, the junction contained 4 bases not matched to a gene.

The table lists this clone with a few counts. V and J are TRBV6-6 and TRBJ1-1; no clear D gene. Germline CDR1 reads MNHNY; CDR2 reads SVGAGI (reference sequence). Trimming removed 0 bases from V and 6 bases from J, with 2 bases in between. The CDR3 contains 11 residues. CDR3 region: CASSYSAEAFF. The CDR3 DNA follows: TGTGCCAGCAGTTACTCCGCTGAAGCTTTCTTT.

The chain employs TRBV19 and TRBJ1-3, with D hard to call. The CDR3 totals 13 residues. V was clipped by 6 bases and J by 3 bases, with 9 bases between them. Looked up from germline, CDR1 is LNHDA and CDR2 is SQIVND (reference sequence). The CDR3 DNA is TGTGCCAGTAGGGCGGGAAGTGGAAACACCATATATTTT. Its protein product is CASRAGSGNTIYF.

The rearrangement joins TRBV7-3 to TRBJ2-3; no clear D gene. Trimming left V 0 bases short and J 2 bases short, with 9 bases between. The CDR3 totals 15 residues. From germline, CDR1 is SGHTA and CDR2 FQGTGA. The chain's CDR3 is CASSLTGGDTDTQYF. In nucleotides, the CDR3 is TGTGCCAGCAGCTTAACCGGCGGAGACACAGATACGCAGTATTTT.

The J gene is TRBJ2-5, the V gene TRBV5-6, with 8 bases that match TRBD2. CDR3 length: 15 amino acids. The V gene end was trimmed by 4 bases and the J gene end by 5 bases; junction bases not matched to a gene: 10. Per germline, CDR1 SGHDT and CDR2 YYEEEE. This CDR3 reads CASSHPGLDRETQYF. The CDR3, as DNA: TGTGCCAGCAGCCATCCGGGACTAGATCGGGAGACCCAGTACTTC. The full variable domain, with the rest looked up from reference TRBV5-6 and TRBJ2-5, is DAGVTQSPTHLIKTRGQQVTLRCSPKSGHDTVSWYQQALGQGPQFIFQYYEEEERQRGNFPDRFSGHQFPNYSSELNVNALLLGDSALYLCASSHPGLDRETQYFGPGTRLLVL.

J is TRBJ2-7 and V is TRBV12-5, with a tentative D call TRBD1 (7 bases). The length of the CDR3 is 15 residues. Trimming took 1 base from V and 12 from J, leaving 22 bases between them. CDR1 LGHNT and CDR2 FRNRAP come from the germline V gene. The CDR3 loop is CASGLDRGLTGSWYF. DNA of the CDR3: TGTGCTAGTGGTTTGGACAGGGGACTCACCGGTTCATGGTACTTC.

There are a few counts of this clone. V and J are TRBV11-2 and TRBJ1-1; D uncertain. Germline V gives CDR1 SGHAT, CDR2 FQNNGV. V was clipped by 0 bases and J by 11 bases, with 13 bases between them. The CDR3 is 13 residues long. The CDR3 spells CASSLDPAGNAFF. CDR3 in DNA: TGTGCCAGCAGCTTAGATCCCGCCGGGAACGCTTTCTTT.

J is TRBJ1-5 and V is TRBV2, with a possible D match to TRBD1 (6 bases). Trimming removed 7 bases from V and 6 bases from J, with 16 bases in between. Germline V gene data show CDR1 as SNHLY and CDR2 as FYNNEI. CDR3 length: 14 residues. Here the CDR3 reads CASKSARGVQPQHF. The DNA for the CDR3 is TGTGCCAGCAAATCAGCCAGGGGAGTTCAGCCCCAGCATTTT.